The T cell receptor beta chain under discussion was sequenced for a study of cytomegalovirus exposure and HLA in healthy donors. The assay was immunoSEQ multiplex PCR, and TCRdb's table has in-frame clones only and misses some. The sample includes 200,000 to 250,000 clones, less than 85% of them seen just once. The donors belonged to the roughly 110-subject validation cohort, separate from the roughly 600-subject first cohort. The clonotype was recovered from a young woman in good health and CMV-seronegative. The sequencing input was PBMCs.

CDR3 residues: CASSSRSTSGGIEQFF. As DNA, the CDR3 is TGTGCCAGCAGTTCACGATCGACTAGCGGGGGGATTGAGCAGTTCTTC. This chain connects TRBV27 to TRBJ2-1, with TRBD2 matching over 13 bases. The germline gives CDR1 MNHEY, CDR2 SMNVEV (reference sequence). The CDR3 has 16 residues. V trimming: 4 bases; J trimming: 9 bases; junction bases outside the gene matches: 9.